The 8 T cell receptor beta chains below all came from one sample that was sequenced in a study of Ad26.COV2.S vaccination and SARS-CoV-2 variants. Treatment here: approximately 18 received Ad26.COV2.S at low or high dose, single or two shots; about 5 received placebo; per-sample allocation not given. Samples analyzed were those drawn on day 63 after the first vaccine or placebo injection. Here immunoSEQ multiplex PCR was the method, and the copy in TCRdb shows in-frame clones only, minus some. The repertoire holds around 240,000 clones, with around nine tenths as singletons. Sample: peripheral blood, taken in a trial of Ad26.COV2.S vaccine versus placebo. These receptors were obtained from a person aged 18-60 years who received the Ad26.COV2.S COVID-19 vaccine or a placebo.

A single count supports this clone. This rearrangement joins TRBV7-2 to TRBJ2-1; TRBD2 agrees at 11 bases. The CDR3 has 14 residues. V trimming: 6 bases; J trimming: 15 bases; junction bases outside the gene matches: 13. CDR1 is SGHTA, CDR2 FQGNSA, per germline. The CDR3 region is CASRSDYSGRVLFF. The CDR3 nucleotides read TGTGCCAGCAGGTCCGATTATAGCGGGAGGGTTCTGTTCTTC.

This clone was recorded once. The CDR3: CASRLGGAGETQYF. CDR3 bases: TGTGCCAGCAGATTGGGGGGGGCCGGAGAGACCCAGTACTTC. The chain joins TRBV14 to TRBJ2-5; tentatively, D is TRBD2 (7 bases). The CDR3 totals 14 residues. Trimming pared 6 bases from V and 4 bases from J, leaving 15 bases between. Germline values: CDR1 SGHDN, CDR2 FVKESK.

CDR3 sequence reads: CASITFGTRDGKLFF. CDR3 DNA: TGTGCCAGCATTACATTCGGGACAAGGGACGGAAAACTGTTTTTT. The J gene is TRBJ1-4, the V gene TRBV28; TRBD1 is a possible D gene (6 bases). This CDR3 contains 15 residues. CDR1 and CDR2 (germline): MDHEN, SYDVKM. The V gene lost 7 bases and the J gene lost 10 bases, with 22 bases spanning the gap. The full variable domain, in which reference TRBV28 and TRBJ1-4 provide the parts outside the CDR3, is DVKVTQSSRYLVKRTGEKVFLECVQDMDHENMFWYRQDPGLGLRLIYFSYDVKMKEKGDIPEGYSVSREKKERFSLILESASTNQTSMYLCASITFGTRDGKLFFGSGTQLSVL.

The chain joins TRBV20-1 to TRBJ2-7; D unresolved. The CDR3 covers 11 residues. V was shortened by 5 bases and J by 7 bases, with 12 bases between the two germline ends. The germline V gene has CDR1 DFQATT and CDR2 SNEGSKA (reference sequence). DNA for the CDR3: TGCAGTGCTCCCGTTACAGTGGAGCAGTACTTC. Amino acid sequence: CSAPVTVEQYF.

This sequence joins TRBV3-1 (or the pseudogene TRBV3-2) and TRBJ1-2; no clear D gene. The germline V gene has CDR1 LGHDT and CDR2 YNNKEL (reference sequence). This CDR3 contains 12 residues. The V end was cut by 3 bases, the J end by 9 bases, with 11 bases between. CDR3 loop: CASSQFRRSYTF. The CDR3 coding sequence is TGTGCCAGCAGCCAGTTCAGAAGGAGCTACACCTTC.

This chain connects TRBV28 to TRBJ2-1, with D possibly called TRBD1 or TRBD2 (6 bases each). The CDR3 is 17 amino acids. Germline CDR1 reads MDHEN; CDR2 reads SYDVKM. Trimming stripped 5 bases from V and 8 bases from J, with 25 bases between. CDR3 residues: CASSAPLGARGKDEQFF. The CDR3 nucleotides read TGTGCCAGCAGTGCCCCCCTGGGGGCGCGGGGTAAGGATGAGCAGTTCTTC.

The chain carries TRBV7-2 and TRBJ2-3, with 7 positions matching TRBD2. V lost 5 bases to trimming and J lost 1 base; unmatched junction nucleotides: 6. CDR3 length: 15 amino acids. CDR1 and CDR2 from the germline V gene are SGHTA and FQGNSA. Written as DNA, the CDR3 is TGTGCCAGCAGCCATCGCGCGGGGGGCACAGATACGCAGTATTTT. Protein sequence: CASSHRAGGTDTQYF.

This clone appeared a single time. This chain joins TRBV24-1 and TRBJ1-5; TRBD1 is a possible D gene (6 bases). This CDR3 comprises 15 residues. Between the trimmed V and J ends, which lost 4 bases and 4 bases, there was a span of 13 bases. Looked up from germline, CDR1 is KGHDR and CDR2 is SFDVKD. The CDR3 protein is CATSDRGQKNQPQHF. In DNA form, the CDR3 reads TGTGCCACCAGTGACCGTGGACAGAAAAATCAGCCCCAGCATTTT.